The 15 T cell receptor beta chains below all came from one sample that was sequenced in a study of blood T cell repertoires in COVID-19. Libraries were prepared by immunoSEQ multiplex PCR; TCRdb keeps only in-frame clonotypes and omits some of them. The table records 70,000 to 95,000 clones, roughly 90% of them present only once. Material: peripheral blood. Every receptor here comes from a man aged 50 to 60 with COVID-19, enrolled during active disease.

This rearrangement joins TRBV28 to TRBJ2-7, with D hard to call. V was trimmed by 1 base and J by 6 bases, leaving 7 bases between them. The CDR3 length is 12 residues. Germline assignment: CDR1 MDHEN and CDR2 SYDVKM. CDR3 DNA: TGTGCCAGCAGTTTATTCCCTTTCGAGCAGTACTTC. Protein sequence: CASSLFPFEQYF.

V usage is TRBV2 and J usage is TRBJ2-7; tentative D call: TRBD1 (6 bases). This CDR3 has 13 residues. The germline V and J ends were trimmed by 6 bases and 1 base, with 10 bases remaining between them. CDR1 is SNHLY and CDR2 is FYNNEI in the germline V gene. The CDR3 DNA sequence: TGTGCCAGCAGCCAACAGGGTTCCTACGAGCAGTACGTC. Translating gives CASSQQGSYEQYV.

The chain couples TRBV30 to TRBJ1-1; weak D call: TRBD1 (5 bases). The CDR3 runs to 13 residues. Germline CDR1 and CDR2: GTSNPN and SVGIG (reference sequence). The ends were cut back, 1 base at V and 7 bases at J, with 13 bases in the middle. CDR3 protein: CAWSGLRGGEAFF. In DNA form, the CDR3 reads TGTGCCTGGAGTGGACTTAGGGGCGGTGAAGCTTTCTTT.

This clone was counted a single time. This chain joins TRBV27 and TRBJ2-1, with 11 bases fitting TRBD2. J was trimmed by 6 bases and V by 2 bases; bases with no gene match: 9. CDR3 size: 17 residues. Germline CDR1 is MNHEY and CDR2 is SMNVEV (reference sequence). For the CDR3, the DNA is TGTGCCAGCAGTTTAAAACTAGCGGGGGTGCACGTCAATGAGCAGTTCTTC. This translates into CASSLKLAGVHVNEQFF.

The rearrangement links TRBV25-1 to TRBJ2-1; D is unresolved. The germline gives CDR1 MGHDK, CDR2 SYGVNS. The CDR3 covers 14 residues. V lost 1 base to trimming and J lost 3 bases, with 7 bases between them. CDR3 sequence reads: CASSELGRYNEQFF. CDR3 bases: TGTGCCAGCAGTGAATTGGGCCGCTACAATGAGCAGTTCTTC. Complete variable domain (other parts from reference TRBV25-1 and TRBJ2-1): EADIYQTPRYLVIGTGKKITLECSQTMGHDKMYWYQQDPGMELHLIHYSYGVNSTEKGDLSSESTVSRIRTEHFPLTLESARPSHTSQYLCASSELGRYNEQFFGPGTRLTVL.

The rearrangement uses TRBV3-1 (or the pseudogene TRBV3-2) and TRBJ2-1, with 10 bases that match TRBD2. The CDR3 length is 16 residues. Trimming took 4 bases from V and 4 from J; bases not matched to a gene: 7. Germline V gives CDR1 LGHDT, CDR2 YNNKEL (reference sequence). This CDR3 reads CASSRKTSGIYNEQFF. CDR3 coding DNA: TGTGCCAGCAGCCGAAAAACTAGCGGGATATACAATGAGCAGTTCTTC.

The chain has TRBV7-2 and TRBJ1-2; 11 nucleotides agree with TRBD1. The germline gives CDR1 SGHTA, CDR2 FQGNSA. V was clipped by 1 base and J by 4 bases; unmatched bases: 5. This CDR3 contains 16 residues. Here the CDR3 reads CASSLGTGGNGYGYTF. The CDR3 nucleotides are TGTGCCAGCAGCTTAGGGACAGGGGGCAACGGCTATGGCTACACCTTC.

For this clone: The junction does not match germline at one end; this may be a read error. The rearrangement links TRBV4-3 to TRBJ1-2; unclear D gene. Germline CDR1 is LGHNA and CDR2 is YSLEER. CDR3 length: 14 amino acids. CDR3 loop: CASSQDSPHYGYTF. The CDR3 DNA reads as TGCGCCAGCAGCCAAGATTCCCCCCACTACGGCTACACCTTC.

J is TRBJ2-2 and V is TRBV4-3; D not certain. Germline V gives CDR1 LGHNA, CDR2 YSLEER. The CDR3 contains 12 residues. Trimming pared 4 bases from V and 3 bases from J, leaving 3 bases between. CDR3 sequence: CASSLYTGELFF. The CDR3 nucleotides are TGCGCCAGCAGCCTCTACACCGGGGAGCTGTTTTTT.

The chain is built from TRBV5-5 and TRBJ2-7; 7 bases map to TRBD1. The CDR3 loop spans 14 amino acids. Germline V gene lookup returns CDR1 SGHKS and CDR2 YYEKEE (reference sequence). V shed 4 bases and J 2 bases; nucleotides not matched to a gene: 6. CDR3 coding DNA: TGTGCCAGCAGCCGGGACAGCGTCCCCTACGAGCAGTACTTC. It is translated as CASSRDSVPYEQYF.

Remarks on this clone: The junction differs from germline at one of its ends, possibly a read error. This chain links TRBV30 with TRBJ1-2, with TRBD1 identical over 9 bases. The germline V gene encodes CDR1 GTSNPN and CDR2 SVGIG (reference sequence). The CDR3 has 12 residues. CDR3 sequence: CAWSVKGGTGFF. CDR3 DNA: TGTGCCTGGAGTGTAAAAGGTGGGACAGGGTTCTTC.

The chain employs TRBV9 and TRBJ2-3; D gene unclear. In germline, CDR1 is SGDLS, CDR2 YYNGEE. This CDR3 comprises 12 residues. V was trimmed by 2 bases and J by 2 bases, leaving 3 bases between them. The CDR3 DNA follows: TGTGCCAGCAGCGTTAACACAGATACGCAGTATTTT. Translation: CASSVNTDTQYF.

This chain uses TRBV9 with TRBJ2-1, with a weak D call TRBD1 (5 bases). The CDR3 runs to 15 residues. Trimming removed 3 bases from V and 2 bases from J, with 12 bases in between. Germline V lookup: CDR1 SGDLS, CDR2 YYNGEE. The CDR3 loop reads CASSETVSAYNEQFF. For the CDR3, the DNA is TGTGCCAGCAGCGAGACAGTCAGTGCCTACAATGAGCAGTTCTTC.

The chain couples TRBV5-1 to TRBJ2-7; TRBD2 matches at 8 bases. This CDR3 is 14 amino acids long. The J segment lost 3 bases and the V segment lost 0 bases, leaving 2 bases of the junction unmatched. Germline V lookup: CDR1 SGHRS, CDR2 YFSETQ. In nucleotides, the CDR3 is TGCGCCAGCAGCTTGGGGCGGGGGGTCTACGAGCAGTACTTC. Translating gives CASSLGRGVYEQYF.

J is TRBJ2-1 and V is TRBV5-1; no firm D call. The germline V gene has CDR1 SGHRS and CDR2 YFSETQ. This CDR3 is built from 16 residues. Between the trimmed V and J ends, which lost 0 bases and 7 bases, there was a span of 17 bases. The CDR3 reads CASSLGSQASQNEQFF. The DNA of the CDR3 is TGCGCCAGCAGCTTGGGTTCGCAGGCGAGCCAAAATGAGCAGTTCTTC.